This TCR beta chain was recovered during a study of tumor and adjacent non-tumor tissue in lung cancer. About the study: There were about 12 adenocarcinoma, a couple of squamous cell carcinoma and 1 small cell lung cancer cases. Samples averaged approximately 4.2 million productive TCRbeta reads each.

In regard to this clonotype: A much larger clone is a single base away; this may be a read error.

The CDR3 covers 15 residues. The germline CDR1 and CDR2 sequences are LGHNA and YNFKEQ. Three rounds of nested PCR, following a modified ARM-PCR protocol, produced the TCRbeta library. Using its own MiXCR run on the multiplex PCR reads, TCRdb lists one record per CDR3 protein. The table shows 70,000 to 95,000 distinct CDR3 sequences, with over 65% occurring only once. This sample's RNA came from whole unsorted tissue. This non-tumor lung sample came from over 3 cm beyond the tumor edge. This sequence joins TRBV4-2 and TRBJ2-1, with TRBD2 identical over 12 bases. This clonotype was sampled from a man between 70 and 80 years old with non-small cell lung cancer. The sequencing input was distant non-tumor lung tissue. The CDR3 sequence is CANSQVLAGGNEQFF. The CDR3 DNA reads TGTGCCAACAGCCAAGTACTAGCGGGAGGCAATGAGCAGTTCTTC.